The sequence of this TCR beta chain was determined in a study of T-cell memory formation after mild COVID-19. General study points: Clones contracting day 15 to 85 were balanced CD4/CD8; later expanders leaned CD4+. The SARS-CoV-2 specificity of second-wave clones reaching peak at day 37 remained unverified.

TCR alpha and TCR beta cDNA libraries carrying sample barcodes and UMIs came from 5'RACE with constant-segment primers. TCRdb independently ran MiXCR on the 5' RACE reads; one entry per CDR3 protein. The sample includes about 430,000 distinct CDR3 sequences, roughly a quarter of them seen just once. This CDR3 spans 14 amino acids. The germline V and J ends were trimmed by 1 base and 1 base, with 5 bases remaining between them. With respect to this clonotype: The antigen is unknown.

This receptor was obtained from an adult woman who had mild COVID-19 (a few samples of this study predate the infection). Cell type and time point are not known. This rearrangement joins TRBV23-1 to TRBJ1-5, with D unclear. TRBV23-1 is recorded as an ORF, its role being uncertain. Sequences were obtained from PBMCs or a T cell subset sorted from them (not recorded which). As DNA, the CDR3 is TGCGCCAGCAGTCAATGGTCCAGCAATCAGCCCCAGCATTTT. Residues: CASSQWSSNQPQHF.